This TCR beta chain was identified in a study of blood T cell repertoires in COVID-19. Study overall: Some COVID-19 samples were acute and others convalescent; all came from the United States, Italy and Spain. T cells, B-cell-depleted T cells, or PBMCs supplied cDNA or gDNA.

The data were produced by immunoSEQ multiplex PCR, yet TCRdb's version contains in-frame clones alone and is incomplete. The profile shows roughly 50,000 clones, 80% to 90% of them singletons. Looked up from germline, CDR1 is SEHNR and CDR2 is FQNEAQ (reference sequence). Trimming pared 8 bases from V and 4 bases from J, leaving 17 bases between. The CDR3 has 14 amino acids. The chain recombines TRBV7-9 with TRBJ1-2; D remains unclear. The TCR comes from a man aged 40-49 years with acute or convalescent COVID-19. The specimen sequenced was peripheral blood. CDR3 DNA sequence: TGTGCCAGCGGGTCCCAAGCGTTCGGCTATGGCTACACCTTC. As protein: CASGSQAFGYGYTF.